The rows below give T cell receptor beta chains drawn from one sample of a study of T cells in Graves' hyperthyroidism and ophthalmopathy. TCRdb re-called the multiplex PCR reads through MiXCR, storing one row per CDR3 protein. The table lists hundreds of thousands of distinct CDR3 sequences, around 15% of them singletons. The sequenced sample consisted of blood. Receptor source: a woman under 30 with Graves' hyperthyroidism. The CDR3 runs from the conserved cysteine through the conserved F or W. D genes are given only for firm matches. The size entry is marked missing in some rows and otherwise reads once, few, many or a size class.

j_call cdr3_length clone_size d_call v_call cdr3_aa cdr3_nt
TRBJ2-3 15 once NA TRBV6-1 CASRSRYLSTDTQYF TGTGCCAGCAGGTCCAGGTACCTGAGCACAGATACGCAGTATTTT
TRBJ2-1 15 NA NA TRBV6-1 CASRMAQGLYNEQFF TGTGCCAGCAGAATGGCGCAGGGTTTGTACAATGAGCAGTTCTTC
TRBJ2-3 16 NA TRBD1 TRBV18 CASSLGQGVESDTQYF TGTGCCAGCTCACTGGGACAGGGCGTGGAGTCAGATACGCAGTATTTT
TRBJ1-2 17 NA NA TRBV5-1 CASSRAARGRARRGYTF TGCGCCAGCAGCCGAGCGGCAAGGGGCAGGGCCCGTCGAGGCTACACCTTC
TRBJ2-3 14 few NA TRBV10-1 CASNRTRSGDTQYF TGCGCCAGCAACCGAACAAGGAGTGGAGATACGCAGTATTTT
TRBJ2-1 14 few TRBD2 TRBV30 CAWSGEREGNEQFF TGTGCCTGGAGTGGAGAGCGGGAGGGCAATGAGCAGTTCTTC
TRBJ1-2 13 few NA TRBV24-1 CATSETSTEGYTF TGTGCCACCAGTGAAACATCTACGGAGGGCTACACCTTC
TRBJ1-1 12 NA TRBD1 TRBV28 CATNRGYAEAFF TGTGCCACCAACAGGGGGTATGCTGAAGCTTTCTTT
TRBJ2-1 15 many TRBD2 TRBV20-1 CSATSTSGRAGEQFF TGCAGTGCTACCTCGACTAGCGGGAGGGCCGGGGAGCAGTTCTTC
TRBJ1-1 15 many TRBD1 TRBV29-1 CSVEVGQGGNTEAFF TGCAGCGTTGAAGTAGGGCAGGGGGGGAACACTGAAGCTTTCTTT
TRBJ1-2 13 many TRBD1 TRBV30 CAWTPGGAGGYTF TGTGCCTGGACCCCAGGGGGGGCGGGAGGCTACACCTTC
TRBJ1-4 16 NA NA TRBV6-1 CASSYGGEGEGEKLFF TGTGCCAGCAGTTATGGCGGGGAGGGTGAAGGGGAAAAACTGTTTTTT
TRBJ1-1 12 many NA TRBV2 CASSPRMTEAFF TGTGCCAGCAGTCCTCGTATGACTGAAGCTTTCTTT
TRBJ2-5 18 many TRBD2 TRBV6-2/TRBV6-3 CASSYSIAGANFGETQYF TGTGCCAGCAGTTACTCTATAGCGGGAGCGAACTTTGGAGAGACCCAGTACTTC
TRBJ2-7 17 many NA TRBV11-2 CASSRAPRTVTSYEQYF TGTGCCAGCAGCCGAGCCCCTCGGACAGTAACCTCCTACGAGCAGTACTTC
TRBJ1-1 14 many NA TRBV6-2/TRBV6-3 CASSYWTANTEAFF TGTGCCAGCAGTTACTGGACAGCCAACACTGAAGCTTTCTTT
TRBJ2-2 13 few TRBD1 TRBV20-1 CSVGQGEAGELFF TGCAGTGTAGGACAGGGGGAGGCCGGGGAGCTGTTTTTT
TRBJ1-6 14 once NA TRBV7-3 CASSLLGLNSPLHF TGTGCCAGCAGCTTATTGGGACTTAATTCACCCCTCCACTTT
TRBJ1-5 20 NA TRBD1 TRBV4-1 CASSPVVRGRGTSGNQPQHF TGCGCCAGCAGCCCGGTCGTGAGGGGGCGAGGAACTAGCGGCAATCAGCCCCAGCATTTT
TRBJ1-3 15 NA NA TRBV12-3/TRBV12-4 CASSLGTISGNTIYF TGTGCCAGCAGTTTAGGGACAATCTCTGGAAACACCATATATTTT
TRBJ2-1 18 many NA TRBV28 CASSLSEVDRQLNNEQFF TGTGCCAGCAGTTTATCGGAGGTGGACAGACAATTAAACAATGAGCAGTTCTTC
TRBJ2-7 14 few TRBD1 TRBV4-1 CASSQWTGVYEQYF TGCGCCAGCAGCCAATGGACAGGGGTCTACGAGCAGTACTTC
TRBJ2-7 16 NA NA TRBV27 CASSTGWDVRSYEQYF TGTGCCAGCAGTACGGGGTGGGACGTTCGGTCCTACGAGCAGTACTTC
TRBJ2-1 16 many NA TRBV2 CASSEGGSGGRNEQFF TGTGCCAGCAGTGAAGGCGGCAGTGGGGGGAGAAATGAGCAGTTCTTC
TRBJ2-5 16 NA TRBD2 TRBV5-5 CAATLTSGREQETQYF TGTGCCGCTACGTTAACTAGCGGGAGGGAACAAGAGACCCAGTACTTC
TRBJ1-1 15 NA NA TRBV4-3 CASSQDGVWDTEASF TGCGCCAGCAGCCAGGACGGGGTCTGGGACACTGAAGCTTCCTTT
TRBJ2-7 17 many TRBD2 TRBV28 CASSFDPGLADSYEQYF TGTGCCAGCAGTTTTGATCCGGGACTAGCGGACTCCTACGAGCAGTACTTC
TRBJ1-1 12 few NA TRBV13 CASSWQLTEAFF TGTGCCAGCAGCTGGCAATTAACTGAAGCTTTCTTT
TRBJ2-7 15 NA TRBD1 TRBV6-2/TRBV6-3 CASSYRDRGAYEQYF TGTGCCAGCAGTTACAGAGACAGGGGGGCCTACGAGCAGTACTTC
TRBJ2-3 17 few NA TRBV6-1 CASSSLVVNLGTDTQYF TGTGCCAGCAGTTCCCTTGTGGTGAACCTTGGCACAGATACGCAGTATTTT
TRBJ2-7 16 NA TRBD1 TRBV2 CANRYIGTGKSYEQYF TGTGCCAACAGGTACATTGGGACAGGGAAGTCCTACGAGCAGTACTTC
TRBJ2-2 11 few NA TRBV20-1 CSAAWTGELFF TGCAGTGCGGCGTGGACCGGGGAGCTGTTTTTT
TRBJ2-7 15 many NA TRBV28 CASSYGSRRSYEQYF TGTGCCAGCAGTTACGGGTCACGACGGTCCTACGAGCAGTACTTC
TRBJ2-5 15 many NA TRBV12-3/TRBV12-4 CASIPGFLFPRTQYF TGTGCCAGCATTCCCGGGTTTCTTTTTCCGAGGACCCAGTACTTC
TRBJ2-5 17 NA TRBD1 TRBV25-1 CASSFTTVTGGMETQYF TGTGCCAGCAGCTTTACGACCGTGACAGGGGGGATGGAGACCCAGTACTTC
TRBJ1-5 16 many NA TRBV20-1 CSARLQGQGREQPQHF TGCAGTGCTAGACTCCAGGGTCAGGGAAGAGAGCAGCCCCAGCATTTT
TRBJ2-7 14 NA TRBD2 TRBV4-1 CASSPPGTSLGQYF TGCGCCAGCAGCCCACCCGGGACTAGCCTGGGGCAGTACTTC
TRBJ2-3 14 many NA TRBV4-2 CASSQTTNTDTQYF TGTGCCAGCAGCCAGACTACAAACACAGATACGCAGTATTTT
TRBJ2-3 15 few NA TRBV19 CASSSGKTSTDTQYF TGTGCCAGTAGTTCCGGGAAAACTAGCACAGATACGCAGTATTTT
TRBJ2-1 17 few NA TRBV15 CATGRDSKLGTYNEQFF TGTGCCACCGGCAGAGATAGTAAGCTGGGGACTTACAATGAGCAGTTCTTC
TRBJ2-1 17 NA TRBD2 TRBV9 CASSARTSGRGYNEQFF TGTGCCAGCAGCGCCAGGACTAGCGGGAGGGGATACAATGAGCAGTTCTTC
TRBJ2-2 18 NA NA TRBV7-9 CASSLPSPATVDTGELFF TGTGCCAGCAGCTTACCATCGCCCGCTACCGTGGACACCGGGGAGCTGTTTTTT
TRBJ1-2 14 NA NA TRBV30 CAWSAGTTGYGYTF TGTGCCTGGAGCGCCGGCACTACGGGCTATGGCTACACCTTC
TRBJ2-7 14 many TRBD1 TRBV6-2/TRBV6-3 CASSFSGQGSEQYF TGTGCCAGCAGTTTCTCAGGACAGGGGAGCGAGCAGTACTTC
TRBJ1-1 13 many NA TRBV11-1 CASSFTGNTEAFF TGTGCCAGCAGCTTCACAGGGAACACTGAAGCTTTCTTT
TRBJ1-6 14 few NA TRBV2 CASDVKRDHSPLHF TGTGCCAGCGACGTAAAAAGGGACCATTCACCCCTCCACTTT
TRBJ2-7 18 many TRBD1 TRBV6-1 CASSPLGTGSEKGYEQYF TGTGCCAGCAGTCCTCTCGGGACAGGCTCTGAAAAGGGTTACGAGCAGTACTTC
TRBJ2-7 14 few NA TRBV19 CASSIASRGNEQYF TGTGCCAGTAGTATAGCCAGCAGGGGCAACGAGCAGTACTTC
TRBJ2-1 11 NA NA TRBV5-1 CASRIGVKQFF TGCGCCAGCAGGATTGGGGTTAAGCAGTTCTTC
TRBJ2-1 16 few NA TRBV7-3 CASSLTSLTPYNEQFF TGTGCCAGCAGCTTAACGTCACTAACGCCATACAATGAGCAGTTCTTC
TRBJ2-7 15 NA TRBD2 TRBV19 CASSIGLAGNYEQYF TGTGCCAGTAGTATTGGGCTAGCGGGAAACTACGAGCAGTACTTC
TRBJ2-7 12 many TRBD1 TRBV18 CASSRKDREQYF TGTGCCAGCTCACGGAAGGACAGGGAGCAGTACTTC
TRBJ1-2 19 few NA TRBV3-1 CASSQEKRNIFTGIYGYTF TGTGCCAGCAGCCAAGAGAAAAGAAACATTTTTACAGGTATCTATGGCTACACCTTC
TRBJ1-1 12 many TRBD1 TRBV30 CAWFRGATEAFF TGTGCCTGGTTCAGGGGGGCCACTGAAGCTTTCTTT